These 27 T cell receptor beta chains originate from one sample sequenced in a study of cytotoxic CD8 clonotypes in ibrutinib-treated CLL. Some clones are missing from TCRdb's copy, which holds only in-frame ones; the method was immunoSEQ multiplex PCR. This sample has about 21,000 clones, with roughly 80% found just once. Source: PBMCs, taken before ibrutinib treatment. All receptors derive from a human donor with chronic lymphocytic leukemia.

J is TRBJ1-2 and V is TRBV5-4, with TRBD1 matching over 7 bases. V was pared by 3 bases and J by 3 bases, with 2 bases of the junction left unmatched. Germline-derived CDR1 and CDR2 are SGHNT and YYREEE (reference sequence). CDR3 length: 13 amino acids. The CDR3 region is CASSSGTDYGYTF. The CDR3 bases are TGTGCCAGCAGCTCCGGGACAGACTATGGCTACACCTTC.

This rearrangement joins TRBV7-2 to TRBJ2-1; perhaps TRBD2 as D (7 bases). The CDR3 sequence is 15 residues long. Trimming removed 5 bases from V and 5 bases from J, with 16 bases in between. Germline CDR1 and CDR2: SGHTA and FQGNSA. CDR3 sequence: CASSLRRGADNEQFF. In nucleotides, the CDR3 is TGTGCCAGCAGCCTCCGCCGGGGGGCCGACAATGAGCAGTTCTTC.

J is TRBJ1-1 and V is TRBV6-6; the D gene is possibly TRBD1 (6 bases). Germline loops: CDR1 MNHNY, CDR2 SVGAGI (reference sequence). Trimming pared 6 bases from V and 1 base from J, leaving 9 bases between. The CDR3 length is 13 residues. The CDR3 nucleotides read TGTGCCAGCAGACTGACAGGGAACACTGAAGCTTTCTTT. This translates into CASRLTGNTEAFF.

This clone showed up just a few times. The rearrangement joins TRBV6-1 to TRBJ2-2; D remains ambiguous. The CDR3 is made up of 15 amino acids. Looked up from germline, CDR1 is MNHNS and CDR2 is SASEGT. The V gene lost 1 base and the J gene lost 4 bases, with 10 bases spanning the gap. The CDR3 here is CASSEDLAPTGELFF. As DNA, the CDR3 is TGTGCCAGCAGTGAAGATTTGGCTCCCACCGGGGAGCTGTTTTTT.

The V gene is TRBV30, the J gene TRBJ2-1, with D maybe TRBD1 (5 bases). Trimming removed 1 base at V and 4 bases at J, with 11 bases between. Per germline, CDR1 GTSNPN and CDR2 SVGIG (reference sequence). CDR3 size: 14 residues. Here the CDR3 reads CAWSELSGYNEQFF. In DNA form, the CDR3 reads TGTGCCTGGAGTGAGTTGTCAGGGTACAATGAGCAGTTCTTC.

A remark on this clone: At one boundary the junction diverges from the germline segment, which might be a read error. This sequence joins TRBV14 and TRBJ2-7, with TRBD1 matching 7 bases. This CDR3 has 16 amino acids. In germline, CDR1 is SGHDN, CDR2 FVKESK. Here the CDR3 DNA reads TGTGCCAGCAGCCACTATTCCGGGACAGTAAACTACGAACAGTACTTC. This encodes CASSHYSGTVNYEQYF.

This rearrangement joins TRBV27 to TRBJ2-3, with D unresolved. CDR1 and CDR2 (germline): MNHEY, SMNVEV (reference sequence). The length of the CDR3 is 14 residues. Trimming shortened V by 3 bases and J by 2 bases, and 9 bases separated the two germline ends. In nucleotides, the CDR3 is TGTGCCAGCAGTTTTGGGCTGTACACAGATACGCAGTATTTT. It encodes CASSFGLYTDTQYF.

V is TRBV9 and J is TRBJ1-6; D unresolved. The CDR3 spans 14 residues. Germline CDR1 reads SGDLS; CDR2 reads YYNGEE. V was clipped by 5 bases and J by 7 bases, with 13 bases between them. This CDR3 reads CASSLGVYNSPLHF. Written as DNA, the CDR3 is TGTGCCAGCAGTCTTGGGGTATACAATTCACCCCTCCACTTT.

The rearrangement links TRBV7-2 to TRBJ2-3; 12 nucleotides line up with TRBD2. The CDR3 has 19 amino acids. Germline CDR1 reads SGHTA; CDR2 reads FQGNSA. The junction had 10 bases not matched to a gene; V was cut back by 1 base and J by 2 bases. This CDR3 is CASSLGGRASGGATDTQYF. The DNA for the CDR3 is TGTGCCAGCAGCTTAGGCGGTAGGGCTAGCGGGGGGGCCACAGATACGCAGTATTTT.

This clone was recorded a few times. The chain uses TRBV6-1 and TRBJ1-2; D unclear. V was trimmed by 1 base and J by 3 bases, leaving 9 bases between them. Germline CDR1 reads MNHNS; CDR2 reads SASEGT. The CDR3 consists of 14 residues. CDR3 residues: CASSEGSTYYGYTF. DNA for the CDR3: TGTGCCAGCAGTGAAGGTTCAACATACTATGGCTACACCTTC.

The CDR3 sequence: CASSQGPADRARGETQYF. The CDR3 DNA reads as TGCGCCAGCAGCCAAGGTCCCGCGGACAGGGCTCGGGGTGAGACCCAGTACTTC. The rearrangement uses TRBV4-3 and TRBJ2-5; 8 nucleotides line up with TRBD1. Per the germline V gene, CDR1 is LGHNA and CDR2 is YSLEER. V trimming: 1 base; J trimming: 5 bases; junction bases outside the gene matches: 15. The CDR3 spans 18 residues.

CDR3 loop: CASSLGSGGPTDTQYF. CDR3 bases: TGTGCCAGCAGTTTAGGTAGCGGGGGTCCCACAGATACGCAGTATTTT. The chain carries TRBV27 and TRBJ2-3; 9 nucleotides match TRBD2. From germline, CDR1 is MNHEY and CDR2 SMNVEV (reference sequence). The CDR3 runs 16 residues. With V trimmed by 2 bases and J by 2 bases, 5 bases remained unmatched.

This clone appeared a single time. The chain combines TRBV28 with TRBJ1-6, with 9 bases that match TRBD1. After removal of 2 bases from V and 9 bases from J, the junction contained 5 bases not matched to a gene. The germline V gene has CDR1 MDHEN and CDR2 SYDVKM. CDR3 size: 15 residues. The chain's CDR3 is CASSLMGQGSSPLHF. DNA for the CDR3: TGTGCCAGCAGTTTAATGGGACAGGGCAGTTCACCCCTCCACTTT. The variable domain in full, with the rest retrieved from reference TRBV28 and TRBJ1-6, is DVKVTQSSRYLVKRTGEKVFLECVQDMDHENMFWYRQDPGLGLRLIYFSYDVKMKEKGDIPEGYSVSREKKERFSLILESASTNQTSMYLCASSLMGQGSSPLHFGNGTRLTVT.

This chain joins TRBV6-5 and TRBJ1-4, with D hard to call. The CDR3 sequence is 14 residues long. Trimming took off 5 bases at V and 4 bases at J, with 11 bases between the two ends. The germline V gene has CDR1 MNHEY and CDR2 SVGAGI. The CDR3 DNA is TGTGCCAGCAGTATAGACGGATTTAATGAAAAACTGTTTTTT. It specifies CASSIDGFNEKLFF.

This sequence joins TRBV7-3 and TRBJ1-2; TRBD1 aligns across 10 bases. The V gene end was trimmed by 5 bases and the J gene end by 3 bases; junction bases not matched to a gene: 6. The CDR3 length is 15 residues. From germline, CDR1 is SGHTA and CDR2 FQGTGA. CDR3: CASSPSGTGDYGYTF. The CDR3, as DNA: TGTGCCAGCAGCCCCTCCGGGACAGGGGACTATGGCTACACCTTC.

This clone has just a few counts. The same CDR3 arises from other DNA sequences in this sample as well. DNA for the CDR3: TGTGCCTGGAGTGTACGGAGAAACCTAGCCAAAAACATTCAGTACTTC. Amino acids: CAWSVRRNLAKNIQYF. The chain carries TRBV30 and TRBJ2-4; unclear D gene. Germline V gene data show CDR1 as GTSNPN and CDR2 as SVGIG (reference sequence). The length of the CDR3 is 16 residues. Trimming left V 0 bases short and J 0 bases short, with 12 bases between.

The rearrangement uses TRBV4-2 and TRBJ2-7; 7 bases are a match to TRBD1. This CDR3 region has 15 residues. Germline lookup yields CDR1 LGHNA and CDR2 YNFKEQ. J was trimmed by 3 bases and V by 3 bases; bases with no gene match: 8. The CDR3 sequence: CASSQTRDRGYEQYF. In DNA, the CDR3 is TGTGCCAGCAGCCAGACCAGGGACAGAGGCTACGAGCAGTACTTC.

The rearrangement links TRBV18 to TRBJ1-2; the match to TRBD1 covers 7 bases. The junction had 2 bases not matched to a gene; V was cut back by 3 bases and J by 1 base. Germline CDR1 and CDR2: KGHSH and LQKENI. CDR3 size: 14 residues. In nucleotides, the CDR3 is TGTGCCAGCTCACCGGGACAGTTTAACTATGGCTACACCTTC. Translated: CASSPGQFNYGYTF.

The chain couples TRBV5-6 to TRBJ1-2; 8 bases agree with TRBD1. The ends lost 2 bases at V and 7 bases at J; junction bases unmatched: 10. Per germline, CDR1 SGHDT and CDR2 YYEEEE. This CDR3 contains 15 residues. The CDR3: CASSFRSVGQGGYTF. The CDR3 DNA follows: TGTGCCAGCAGCTTCCGGTCAGTCGGACAGGGTGGCTACACCTTC.

This clone has only a few counts. The gene calls are TRBV28 and TRBJ2-5; TRBD1 matches 10 bases. CDR3 length: 14 residues. Germline V CDR1 and CDR2: MDHEN, SYDVKM. The trim removed 10 bases at V and 1 base at J, leaving 6 bases unmatched. The chain's CDR3 is CATRDRGVQETQYF. The DNA of the CDR3 is TGTGCCACCCGGGACAGGGGCGTCCAAGAGACCCAGTACTTC.

The V call is TRBV20-1, the J call TRBJ2-3; D is ambiguous. Germline CDR1 is DFQATT and CDR2 is SNEGSKA (reference sequence). The germline V and J ends were trimmed by 3 bases and 4 bases, with 5 bases remaining between them. This CDR3 is 11 amino acids long. The CDR3 protein is CSASLPDTQYF. CDR3 DNA sequence: TGCAGTGCTAGCTTGCCAGATACGCAGTATTTT.

As concerns this clone: The junction and the germline gene differ at one end; a read error may be behind it. Other DNA sequences in the sample encode the same CDR3. The V call is TRBV19, the J call TRBJ1-6; D is ambiguous. The length of the CDR3 is 12 residues. Germline CDR1 and CDR2: LNHDA and SQIVND (reference sequence). CDR3 region: CASSIDRSPLHF. The CDR3 coding sequence is TGCGCCAGTAGTATAGATCGGTCACCCCTCCACTTT.

The chain joins TRBV25-1 to TRBJ2-7; a weak D match, TRBD2 (5 bases). The CDR3 runs to 12 residues. V was pared by 10 bases and J by 4 bases, with 14 bases between. Germline lookup yields CDR1 MGHDK and CDR2 SYGVNS. The CDR3 reads CATGIKSYEQYF. The CDR3 nucleotides read TGTGCCACCGGGATTAAAAGTTACGAGCAGTACTTC.

This clone occurred a few times. This sequence joins TRBV10-1 and TRBJ2-3; no firm D call. Germline lookup yields CDR1 WNHNN and CDR2 SYGVQD (reference sequence). The CDR3 sequence is 13 residues long. Trimming pared 0 bases from V and 4 bases from J, leaving 5 bases between. Here the CDR3 DNA reads TGCGCCAGCAGTGAGTCGTTGTCAGATACGCAGTATTTT. Protein sequence: CASSESLSDTQYF.

CDR3 nucleotides: TGTGCCAGCATGGTTACGGGTGGCTACACCTTC. Translation: CASMVTGGYTF. The chain links TRBV28 to TRBJ1-2; D ambiguous. The CDR3 is 11 residues long. Trimming removed 7 bases at V and 7 bases at J, with 10 bases between. CDR1 is MDHEN and CDR2 is SYDVKM in the germline V gene.

The chain links TRBV5-4 to TRBJ1-4; 7 bases align to TRBD1. This CDR3 has 15 amino acids. V lost 5 bases to trimming and J lost 5 bases; unmatched junction nucleotides: 9. In germline, CDR1 is SGHNT, CDR2 YYREEE (reference sequence). The DNA of the CDR3 is TGTGCCAGCAGTTTTACAGGGGCCGGGAATGAAAAACTGTTTTTT. Its translation is CASSFTGAGNEKLFF.

The chain has TRBV6-6 and TRBJ1-6; tentatively, D is TRBD1 (6 bases). The CDR3 covers 13 residues. Germline CDR1 reads MNHNY; CDR2 reads SVGAGI (reference sequence). Trimming removed 10 bases from V and 9 bases from J, with 16 bases in between. This CDR3 reads CATAQGRRSPLHF. DNA of the CDR3: TGTGCCACAGCGCAGGGGAGGCGTTCACCCCTCCACTTT.